The 18 T cell receptor beta chains given below trace back to one sample, sequenced in a study of T-cell memory formation after mild COVID-19. MiXCR, run by TCRdb on the 5' RACE reads, gives a single entry per CDR3 protein. The top ten hold roughly 8.3% of the sample, which has hundreds of thousands of distinct CDR3 sequences, roughly a fifth seen once. The sample taken for sequencing was PBMCs or a T cell subset sorted from them (not recorded which). The receptors stem from an adult woman who had mild COVID-19 (a few samples of this study predate the infection). Cell type and time point are not known.

This clonotype was recorded a few times. V and J are TRBV19 and TRBJ2-2, with TRBD1 matching over 10 bases. The V gene end was trimmed by 5 bases and the J gene end by 8 bases; junction bases not matched to a gene: 8. The CDR3 contains 15 residues. Germline lookup yields CDR1 LNHDA and CDR2 SQIVND (reference sequence). The CDR3: CASSPMTGGSGELFF. The CDR3, as DNA: TGTGCCAGTAGTCCCATGACAGGGGGCTCGGGGGAGCTGTTTTTT. Together with reference TRBV19 and TRBJ2-2, the CDR3 gives the full variable domain: DGGITQSPKYLFRKEGQNVTLSCEQNLNHDAMYWYRQDPGQGLRLIYYSQIVNDFQKGDIAEGYSVSREKKESFPLTVTSAQKNPTAFYLCASSPMTGGSGELFFGEGSRLTVL.

This clonotype was seen ten or more times. The V and J genes are TRBV12-3 or TRBV12-4 and TRBJ1-1; a weak D match, TRBD1 (6 bases). CDR3 length: 14 residues. V lost 5 bases, J lost 4 bases, and 14 bases lay in between. CDR3: CASSLRGGGTEAFF. The CDR3 region has the DNA TGTGCCAGCAGTCTCAGGGGAGGGGGCACTGAAGCTTTCTTT.

This clonotype has just a few counts. The chain joins TRBV24-1 to TRBJ2-5, with D possibly TRBD1 on 6 matching bases. This CDR3 spans 15 amino acids. CDR1 and CDR2 (germline): KGHDR, SFDVKD. V was shortened by 5 bases and J by 1 base, with 13 bases between the two germline ends. The CDR3 nucleotides read TGTGCCACCAGTGGCCGGACAGCTACCCAAGAGACCCAGTACTTC. Translated: CATSGRTATQETQYF.

This clonotype appeared many times. The chain joins TRBV19 to TRBJ2-7; 7 bases match TRBD1. CDR1 is LNHDA, CDR2 SQIVND, per germline (reference sequence). Trimming at V came to 9 bases and at J to 7 bases, leaving 12 bases not matched to a gene. The CDR3 contains 13 residues. This CDR3 reads CASTGTDLREQYF. The CDR3 DNA reads TGTGCCAGCACTGGGACAGACCTACGAGAGCAGTACTTC.

The chain links TRBV7-6 to TRBJ2-3; no clear D gene. The CDR3 runs 14 residues. In germline, CDR1 is SGHVS, CDR2 FNYEAQ. The V end was cut by 2 bases, the J end by 1 base, with 7 bases between. CDR3 loop: CASSLSQGTDTQYF. In nucleotides, the CDR3 is TGTGCCAGCAGCTTAAGTCAGGGCACAGATACGCAGTATTTT.

This clonotype has only a few counts. The chain carries TRBV6-6 and TRBJ2-5; D may match TRBD1 or TRBD2 (6 bases each). Between the trimmed V and J ends, which lost 1 base and 5 bases, there was a span of 14 bases. Germline loops: CDR1 MNHNY, CDR2 SVGAGI (reference sequence). The CDR3 contains 15 residues. The CDR3 sequence: CASSYLDGGGETQYF. DNA for the CDR3: TGTGCCAGCAGTTACTTGGACGGGGGCGGGGAGACCCAGTACTTC.

V and J are TRBV7-9 and TRBJ2-1, with 10 bases lining up with TRBD2. CDR1 is SEHNR and CDR2 is FQNEAQ in the germline V gene (reference sequence). This CDR3 has 14 residues. The trim removed 3 bases at V and 10 bases at J, leaving 6 bases unmatched. CDR3 nucleotides: TGTGCCAGCAGCTTTGGAACTAGCGGGGACGAGCAGTTCTTC. This codes for CASSFGTSGDEQFF.

Only a few counts were recorded for this clonotype. This chain uses TRBV10-3 with TRBJ2-3; 8 nucleotides agree with TRBD2. Germline loops: CDR1 ENHRY, CDR2 SYGVKD. The CDR3 contains 14 residues. Trimming took 5 bases from V and 4 from J; bases not matched to a gene: 5. The chain's CDR3 is CAISKREYADTQYF. CDR3 nucleotides: TGTGCCATCAGTAAGCGGGAGTATGCAGATACGCAGTATTTT.

This clonotype was counted between two and nine times. The rearrangement links TRBV12-3 or TRBV12-4 to TRBJ2-1; D possibly corresponds to TRBD2 (5 bases). V was shortened by 6 bases and J by 11 bases, with 17 bases between the two germline ends. This CDR3 region has 13 residues. The CDR3: CASSPGNPVQQFF. CDR3 bases: TGTGCCAGCAGCCCCGGGAACCCGGTCCAGCAGTTCTTC.

This clonotype was picked up a small number of times. The chain carries TRBV3-1 and TRBJ2-3, with 7 bases lining up with TRBD2. J was trimmed by 2 bases and V by 5 bases; bases with no gene match: 4. The germline CDR1 and CDR2 sequences are LGHDT and YNNKEL (reference sequence). The CDR3 runs 14 residues. DNA for the CDR3: TGTGCCAGCAGCACCGGACTAGACACAGATACGCAGTATTTT. Protein: CASSTGLDTDTQYF.

This clonotype was seen only a few times. The chain couples TRBV30 to TRBJ2-7; 8 positions agree with TRBD1. Germline values: CDR1 GTSNPN, CDR2 SVGIG (reference sequence). Trimming took 3 bases from V and 0 from J; bases not matched to a gene: 7. There are 15 residues in the CDR3. CDR3 nucleotide sequence: TGTGCCTGGAGCGCCGGGACAGGTTTCTCCTACGAGCAGTACTTC. This encodes CAWSAGTGFSYEQYF.

This clonotype has just a few counts. The junction departs from germline at one end; a sequencing error may be responsible. This rearrangement joins TRBV24-1 to TRBJ1-3; 7 nucleotides align to TRBD1. CDR3 length: 16 amino acids. Germline CDR1 KGHDR, CDR2 SFDVKD. CDR3 amino acids: CATSEITGTEGSTIYF. As DNA, the CDR3 is TGTGCCACCAGTGAAATCACCGGGACAGAGGGAAGCACCATATATTTT.

This clonotype was recorded a few times. The V call is TRBV5-6, the J call TRBJ2-7; D remains unclear. V was trimmed by 3 bases and J by 2 bases, leaving 15 bases between them. The CDR3 contains 15 residues. CDR1 and CDR2 (germline): SGHDT, YYEEEE. The CDR3 DNA sequence: TGTGCCAGCAGCTCCGTGACCCCATTGGCCTACGAGCAGTACTTC. Its protein is CASSSVTPLAYEQYF.

This chain joins TRBV7-9 and TRBJ2-1, with no clear D. This CDR3 region has 11 residues. The V gene lost 5 bases and the J gene lost 8 bases, with 7 bases spanning the gap. The germline CDR1 and CDR2 sequences are SEHNR and FQNEAQ (reference sequence). The CDR3, as DNA: TGTGCCAGCAGCCCCATTTATGAGCAGTTCTTC. Translating gives CASSPIYEQFF.

The chain couples TRBV5-1 to TRBJ1-1; 9 bases match TRBD1. V trimming: 0 bases; J trimming: 10 bases; junction bases outside the gene matches: 4. The CDR3 is made up of 13 amino acids. Per germline, CDR1 SGHRS and CDR2 YFSETQ. CDR3 in DNA: TGCGCCAGCAGCTTGGGACAGGGGGACAGAGCTTTCTTT. It encodes CASSLGQGDRAFF.

This clonotype occurred many times. V and J are TRBV7-2 and TRBJ2-7; the match to TRBD2 covers 7 bases. The CDR3 has 15 residues. CDR1 and CDR2 from the germline V gene are SGHTA and FQGNSA. With 2 bases clipped from V and 1 base from J, the junction kept 5 bases outside the gene matches. The CDR3 protein is CASSLRRGVSYEQYF. The CDR3 nucleotides read TGTGCCAGCAGCTTACGTCGGGGGGTGTCCTACGAGCAGTACTTC.

This clonotype was picked up many times. The chain couples TRBV5-1 to TRBJ2-3; D is unclear. CDR1 and CDR2 from the germline V gene are SGHRS and YFSETQ. Trimming cost V 4 bases and J 0 bases, with 9 bases left between them. The length of the CDR3 is 14 residues. The CDR3 protein is CASSLLSSTDTQYF. CDR3 sequence (DNA): TGCGCCAGCAGCCTGCTCTCAAGCACAGATACGCAGTATTTT.

This clonotype showed up just a few times. CDR3: CASSYLPPGQSNQPQHF. The CDR3 nucleotides are TGTGCCAGCAGTTACTTACCTCCGGGACAGAGCAATCAGCCCCAGCATTTT. The rearrangement uses TRBV6-6 and TRBJ1-5; 7 nucleotides align to TRBD1. Germline CDR1 MNHNY, CDR2 SVGAGI (reference sequence). This CDR3 region has 17 residues. J was trimmed by 1 base and V by 1 base; bases with no gene match: 7.